This paragraph covers one T cell receptor (beta chain) sequence. Antigen: not known. 13 Jbeta primers and 60 Vbeta primers were used for the PCR. Data came from immunoSEQ multiplex PCR; TCRdb stores just in-frame clones and leaves some out. This table has approximately 140,000 clones, over 75% appearing once. The data belong to a study of cytomegalovirus exposure and HLA in healthy donors. Study observations and caveats: HLA allele associations emerged for 15,000 to 20,000 TCR beta sequences in a later analysis, at 0.05 false discovery rate. Under in vitro conditions, a few CMV-associated chains were confirmed as specific for CMV antigens.

Germline V lookup: CDR1 SGHDT, CDR2 YYEEEE. The CDR3 runs 15 residues. The V and J ends lost 0 bases and 8 bases respectively, with 15 bases between them. Donors were ostensibly healthy at sampling, although undocumented immune exposures were probable. The chain recombines TRBV5-6 with TRBJ2-1; D unresolved. Sequenced material: PBMCs. The origin of this receptor is a male donor in good health and CMV-seronegative. CDR3 in DNA: TGTGCCAGCAGCTTGGTAGCCTATCGCGGCGATGAGCAGTTCTTC. Its translation is CASSLVAYRGDEQFF.